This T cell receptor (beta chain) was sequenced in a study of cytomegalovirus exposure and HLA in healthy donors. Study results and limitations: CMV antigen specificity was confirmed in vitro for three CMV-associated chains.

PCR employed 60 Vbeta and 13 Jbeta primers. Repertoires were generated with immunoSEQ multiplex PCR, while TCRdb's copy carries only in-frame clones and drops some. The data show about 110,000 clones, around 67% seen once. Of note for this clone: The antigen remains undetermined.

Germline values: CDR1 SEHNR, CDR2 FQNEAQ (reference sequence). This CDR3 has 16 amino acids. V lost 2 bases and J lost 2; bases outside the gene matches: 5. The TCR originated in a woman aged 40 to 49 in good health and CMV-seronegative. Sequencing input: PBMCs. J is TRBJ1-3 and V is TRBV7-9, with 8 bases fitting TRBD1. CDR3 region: CASSLWEDRAGNTIYF. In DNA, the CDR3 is TGTGCCAGCAGCTTATGGGAGGACAGGGCTGGAAACACCATATATTTT.